Shown below are 24 T cell receptor beta chains from a single sample sequenced in a study of blood T cell repertoires in COVID-19. The data were produced by immunoSEQ multiplex PCR, yet TCRdb's version contains in-frame clones alone and is incomplete. The sample has more than 120,000 clones; 84% are singletons. The sequenced sample was PBMCs or T cells enriched from blood (not recorded which). All receptors derive from a man aged 45-65 years in a cohort exposed to, infected with or recovered from COVID-19 (not recorded which).

The chain is built from TRBV12-3 or TRBV12-4 and TRBJ2-5; 10 bases are a match to TRBD2. This CDR3 has 13 amino acids. The ends lost 6 bases at V and 5 bases at J; junction bases unmatched: 3. The DNA of the CDR3 is TGTGCCAGCAGCCCTAGCGGGAGCGAGACCCAGTACTTC. This encodes CASSPSGSETQYF.

This sequence joins TRBV7-9 and TRBJ2-5, with 7 nucleotides matching TRBD1. The CDR3 sequence is 13 residues long. Trimming removed 7 bases from V and 2 bases from J; junction bases left unmatched: 4. The germline CDR1 and CDR2 sequences are SEHNR and FQNEAQ (reference sequence). The CDR3 spells CASKTGRQETQYF. CDR3 DNA: TGTGCCAGCAAGACAGGGCGTCAAGAGACCCAGTACTTC.

J is TRBJ1-1 and V is TRBV5-1; D remains ambiguous. The CDR3 runs to 13 residues. CDR1 and CDR2 (germline): SGHRS, YFSETQ. V lost 0 bases to trimming and J lost 6 bases, with 9 bases between them. CDR3 sequence: CASSLGTVAEAFF. The CDR3 nucleotides read TGCGCCAGCAGCTTGGGCACGGTGGCTGAAGCTTTCTTT.

CDR3 amino acids: CASSPRLFPDTEAFF. The CDR3 DNA sequence: TGTGCCAGCAGCCCTCGTCTATTTCCGGACACTGAAGCTTTCTTT. This chain links TRBV9 with TRBJ1-1, with D uncertain. The germline V gene has CDR1 SGDLS and CDR2 YYNGEE. Between the trimmed V and J ends, which lost 4 bases and 3 bases, there was a span of 16 bases. The CDR3 totals 15 residues. The full variable domain, rest sourced from reference TRBV9 and TRBJ1-1, is DSGVTQTPKHLITATGQRVTLRCSPRSGDLSVYWYQQSLDQGLQFLIQYYNGEERAKGNILERFSAQQFPDLHSELNLSSLELGDSALYFCASSPRLFPDTEAFFGQGTRLTVV.

This rearrangement joins TRBV4-3 to TRBJ2-7, with TRBD1 matching over 7 bases. J gave up 2 bases and V 0 bases, and 4 bases lay outside the gene matches. The CDR3 is 15 amino acids. Germline V gene sequence: CDR1 LGHNA, CDR2 YSLEER. The CDR3 protein is CASSQETGSPYEQYF. In nucleotides, the CDR3 is TGCGCCAGCAGCCAAGAGACAGGGTCCCCCTACGAGCAGTACTTC.

This clone was observed a handful of times. The chain employs TRBV7-2 and TRBJ2-7; D may be TRBD1 (6 bases). This CDR3 contains 14 residues. From germline, CDR1 is SGHTA and CDR2 FQGNSA. Trimming left V 1 base short and J 2 bases short, with 9 bases between. CDR3 loop: CASSLVQGPYEQYF. The CDR3 bases are TGTGCCAGCAGCTTAGTACAGGGACCCTACGAGCAGTACTTC.

The chain combines TRBV15 with TRBJ1-5, with TRBD1 identical over 10 bases. Germline V lookup: CDR1 LNHNV, CDR2 YYDKDF (reference sequence). J lost 3 bases, V lost 1 base, and 3 bases had no gene match. The CDR3 loop spans 16 amino acids. The CDR3 region is CATSRAGTGDNQPQHF. CDR3 in DNA: TGTGCCACCAGCAGAGCGGGGACAGGGGACAATCAGCCCCAGCATTTT.

The V and J genes are TRBV6-1 and TRBJ2-1; 9 bases map to TRBD1. Germline CDR1 reads MNHNS; CDR2 reads SASEGT. This CDR3 is 16 amino acids long. V shed 2 bases, J shed 7 bases, and the junction held 9 bases outside the gene matches. The CDR3 here is CASSEFPGQGWNEQFF. DNA for the CDR3: TGTGCCAGCAGTGAATTCCCGGGACAGGGTTGGAATGAGCAGTTCTTC.

The rearrangement links TRBV3-1 (or the pseudogene TRBV3-2) to TRBJ2-7; D is undetermined. The CDR3 is made up of 13 amino acids. Per the germline V gene, CDR1 is LGHDT and CDR2 is YNNKEL (reference sequence). V was pared by 3 bases and J by 0 bases, with 6 bases between. The CDR3 coding sequence is TGTGCCAGCAGCCAGTCGAGCTCCTACGAGCAGTACTTC. The encoded protein is CASSQSSSYEQYF.

This sequence joins TRBV5-4 and TRBJ2-3; D gene uncertain. CDR1 is SGHNT, CDR2 YYREEE, per germline (reference sequence). Trimming stripped 4 bases from V and 6 bases from J, with 15 bases between. The CDR3 runs 14 residues. The CDR3 nucleotides are TGTGCCAGCAGCGCCCCAGTTAGCCGGGATACGCAGTATTTT. This translates into CASSAPVSRDTQYF.

V usage is TRBV3-1 (or the pseudogene TRBV3-2) and J usage is TRBJ2-1; the match to TRBD2 covers 7 bases. Germline V gene lookup returns CDR1 LGHDT and CDR2 YNNKEL (reference sequence). V trimming: 1 base; J trimming: 7 bases; junction bases outside the gene matches: 16. The CDR3 loop spans 18 amino acids. The CDR3 spells CASSQGSPWEGRGNEQFF. The CDR3 DNA reads as TGTGCCAGCAGCCAAGGGTCTCCGTGGGAGGGCCGGGGAAATGAGCAGTTCTTC.

The chain joins TRBV5-6 to TRBJ1-5, with 7 bases aligning to TRBD1. Germline V CDR1 and CDR2: SGHDT, YYEEEE. The CDR3 loop spans 15 amino acids. The V segment lost 4 bases and the J segment 0 bases; nucleotides outside the gene matches: 4. The CDR3 sequence: CASSPRGYSNQPQHF. The CDR3 DNA follows: TGTGCCAGCAGCCCCAGGGGGTATAGCAATCAGCCCCAGCATTTT.

J is TRBJ2-7 and V is TRBV2; TRBD2 is a possible D gene (5 bases). The CDR3 is 13 residues long. Germline V gives CDR1 SNHLY, CDR2 FYNNEI. V was pared by 9 bases and J by 3 bases, with 15 bases between. CDR3 in amino acids: CASRPDGVYEQYF. As DNA, the CDR3 is TGTGCCAGTAGACCGGACGGGGTCTACGAGCAGTACTTC.

This rearrangement joins TRBV5-1 to TRBJ1-3; TRBD1 is a possible D gene (6 bases). The CDR3 loop spans 13 amino acids. Trimming stripped 4 bases from V and 8 bases from J, with 13 bases between. Germline V gene lookup returns CDR1 SGHRS and CDR2 YFSETQ. The CDR3, as DNA: TGCGCCAGCAGCGCCGGTCCAGGGGACACCATATATTTT. It translates to CASSAGPGDTIYF.

The count of this clone is one. This chain connects TRBV7-2 to TRBJ1-6; 9 bases align to TRBD1. The CDR3 is made up of 16 amino acids. With V trimmed by 5 bases and J by 10 bases, 12 bases remained unmatched. Germline CDR1 reads SGHTA; CDR2 reads FQGNSA. CDR3 sequence (DNA): TGTGCCAGCAGCGTACTAACGGGACAGGGACTGTCACCCCTCCACTTT. Translation gives CASSVLTGQGLSPLHF.

This clone turned up a few times. The chain carries TRBV7-3 and TRBJ2-7, with TRBD2 identical over 10 bases. This CDR3 is built from 14 residues. Germline V CDR1 and CDR2: SGHTA, FQGTGA. J lost 5 bases, V lost 5 bases, and 6 bases had no gene match. The CDR3 region is CASSRAGGIDEQYF. The DNA for the CDR3 is TGTGCCAGCAGCCGAGCGGGAGGGATCGACGAGCAGTACTTC.

This clone was found once. The chain combines TRBV5-1 with TRBJ2-1, with a tentative D call TRBD1 (6 bases). V shed 7 bases and J shed 9 bases, with 14 bases lying between them. This CDR3 is built from 12 residues. CDR1 and CDR2 from the germline V gene are SGHRS and YFSETQ. Written as DNA, the CDR3 is TGCGCCAGCCAGGCGGACAGAGGTGAGCAGTTCTTC. Translated, it gives CASQADRGEQFF.

Only one count was recorded for this clone. This chain uses TRBV18 with TRBJ1-1; 7 nucleotides line up with TRBD1. Germline loops: CDR1 KGHSH, CDR2 LQKENI. V was clipped by 2 bases and J by 8 bases; unmatched bases: 2. There are 12 residues in the CDR3. The CDR3 loop reads CASSPIQGEAFF. The CDR3 nucleotides are TGTGCCAGCTCACCAATACAGGGGGAAGCTTTCTTT.

This chain joins TRBV6-2 or TRBV6-3 and TRBJ1-5, with 7 bases that match TRBD1. Trimming took 2 bases from V and 7 from J; bases not matched to a gene: 11. The length of the CDR3 is 16 residues. Germline V lookup: CDR1 MNHEY, CDR2 SVGEGT. The CDR3 DNA follows: TGTGCCAGCAGTTACCCCAACAGGGGAAGTAACCAGCCCCAGCATTTT. It translates to CASSYPNRGSNQPQHF.

The V gene is TRBV5-6, the J gene TRBJ2-2; D may be TRBD2 (6 bases). The length of the CDR3 is 16 residues. Trimming removed 1 base at V and 0 bases at J, with 10 bases between. Germline values: CDR1 SGHDT, CDR2 YYEEEE. The DNA of the CDR3 is TGTGCCAGCAGCTTGAGCGGGTTCGCGAACACCGGGGAGCTGTTTTTT. Amino acids: CASSLSGFANTGELFF.

V is TRBV5-1 and J is TRBJ2-3, with a weak D call TRBD1 (5 bases). Looked up from germline, CDR1 is SGHRS and CDR2 is YFSETQ. Deletions cut 1 base from V and 4 bases from J, with 7 bases between. The CDR3 has 13 residues. CDR3: CASSLTGSDTQYF. Here the CDR3 DNA reads TGCGCCAGCAGCTTGACAGGTTCAGATACGCAGTATTTT.

The gene calls are TRBV5-4 and TRBJ2-7, with 7 bases fitting TRBD2. The germline gives CDR1 SGHNT, CDR2 YYREEE (reference sequence). The V gene end was trimmed by 0 bases and the J gene end by 3 bases; junction bases not matched to a gene: 6. The CDR3 length is 15 residues. The chain's CDR3 is CASSLGPSGIYEQYF. The CDR3 nucleotides read TGTGCCAGCAGCTTGGGTCCTAGCGGTATCTACGAGCAGTACTTC.

The rearrangement links TRBV19 to TRBJ2-1; no firm D call. The ends were cut back, 4 bases at V and 10 bases at J, with 8 bases in the middle. The germline gives CDR1 LNHDA, CDR2 SQIVND (reference sequence). CDR3 size: 11 residues. The CDR3 is CASSTPREQFF. The CDR3 bases are TGTGCCAGTAGTACCCCGAGGGAGCAGTTCTTC. The variable domain in full, with the rest retrieved from reference TRBV19 and TRBJ2-1, is DGGITQSPKYLFRKEGQNVTLSCEQNLNHDAMYWYRQDPGQGLRLIYYSQIVNDFQKGDIAEGYSVSREKKESFPLTVTSAQKNPTAFYLCASSTPREQFFGPGTRLTVL.

This chain joins TRBV6-2 or TRBV6-3 and TRBJ1-1; D not certain. V was cut by 6 bases and J by 4 bases, with 12 bases left in between. The CDR3 contains 13 residues. Germline V gives CDR1 MNHEY, CDR2 SVGEGT. CDR3 nucleotide sequence: TGTGCCAGCAGCCCAATATTGAGCACTGAAGCTTTCTTT. It is translated as CASSPILSTEAFF.